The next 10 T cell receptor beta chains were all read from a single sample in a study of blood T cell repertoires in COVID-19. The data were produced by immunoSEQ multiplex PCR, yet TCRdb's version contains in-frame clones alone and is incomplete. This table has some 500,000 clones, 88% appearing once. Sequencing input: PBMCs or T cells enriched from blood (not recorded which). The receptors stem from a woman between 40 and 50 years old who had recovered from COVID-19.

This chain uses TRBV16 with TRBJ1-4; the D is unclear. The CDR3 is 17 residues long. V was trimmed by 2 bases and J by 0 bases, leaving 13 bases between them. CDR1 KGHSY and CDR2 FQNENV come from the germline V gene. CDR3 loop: CASSQLGRGATNEKLFF. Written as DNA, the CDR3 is TGTGCCAGCAGCCAACTCGGACGGGGAGCAACTAATGAAAAACTGTTTTTT.

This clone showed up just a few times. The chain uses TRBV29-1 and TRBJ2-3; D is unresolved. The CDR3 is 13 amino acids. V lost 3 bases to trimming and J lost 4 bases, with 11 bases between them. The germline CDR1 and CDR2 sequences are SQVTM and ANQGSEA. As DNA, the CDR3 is TGCAGCGTTGACCTCCAACGGGCAGATACGCAGTATTTT. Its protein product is CSVDLQRADTQYF.

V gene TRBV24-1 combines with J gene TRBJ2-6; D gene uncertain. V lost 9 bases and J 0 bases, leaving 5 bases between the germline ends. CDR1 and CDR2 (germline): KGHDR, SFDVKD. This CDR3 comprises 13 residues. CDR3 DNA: TGTGCCACCGGCGGCTCTGGGGCCAACGTCCTGACTTTC. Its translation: CATGGSGANVLTF.

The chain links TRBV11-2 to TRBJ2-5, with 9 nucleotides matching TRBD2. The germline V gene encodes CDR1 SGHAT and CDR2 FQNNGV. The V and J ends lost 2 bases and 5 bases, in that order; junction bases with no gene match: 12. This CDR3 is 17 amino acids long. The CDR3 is CASSLIAAGGQGETQYF. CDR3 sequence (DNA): TGTGCCAGCAGCTTAATCGCTGCGGGAGGGCAGGGGGAGACCCAGTACTTC.

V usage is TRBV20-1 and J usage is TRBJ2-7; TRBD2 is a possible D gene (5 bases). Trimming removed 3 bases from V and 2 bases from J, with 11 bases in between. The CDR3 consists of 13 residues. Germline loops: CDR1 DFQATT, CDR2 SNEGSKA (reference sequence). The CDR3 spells CSASPGITYEQYF. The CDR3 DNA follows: TGCAGTGCTAGTCCCGGGATAACCTACGAGCAGTACTTC.

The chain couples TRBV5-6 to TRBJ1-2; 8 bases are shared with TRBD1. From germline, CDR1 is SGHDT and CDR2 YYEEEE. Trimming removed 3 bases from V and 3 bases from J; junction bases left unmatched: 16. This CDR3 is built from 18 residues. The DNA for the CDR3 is TGTGCCAGCAGCTCAGGACAGGGACTGGGTGTAGTGGACTATGGCTACACCTTC. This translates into CASSSGQGLGVVDYGYTF.

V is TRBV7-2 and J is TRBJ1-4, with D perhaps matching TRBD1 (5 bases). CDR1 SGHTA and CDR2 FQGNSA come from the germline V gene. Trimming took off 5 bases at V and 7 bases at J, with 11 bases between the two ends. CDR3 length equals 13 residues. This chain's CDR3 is CASSRGDGEKLFF. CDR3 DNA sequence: TGTGCCAGCAGCCGGGGGGACGGTGAAAAACTGTTTTTT. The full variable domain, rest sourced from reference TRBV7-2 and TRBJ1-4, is GAGVSQSPSNKVTEKGKDVELRCDPISGHTALYWYRQSLGQGLEFLIYFQGNSAPDKSGLPSDRFSAERTGGSVSTLTIQRTQQEDSAVYLCASSRGDGEKLFFGSGTQLSVL.

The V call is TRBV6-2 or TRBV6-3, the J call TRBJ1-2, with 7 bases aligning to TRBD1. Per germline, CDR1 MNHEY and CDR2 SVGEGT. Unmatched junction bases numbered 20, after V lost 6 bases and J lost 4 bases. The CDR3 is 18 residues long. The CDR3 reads CASSSSGGGVRVRYGYTF. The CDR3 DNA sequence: TGTGCCAGCAGCTCCTCGGGAGGGGGCGTGAGGGTTCGCTATGGCTACACCTTC.

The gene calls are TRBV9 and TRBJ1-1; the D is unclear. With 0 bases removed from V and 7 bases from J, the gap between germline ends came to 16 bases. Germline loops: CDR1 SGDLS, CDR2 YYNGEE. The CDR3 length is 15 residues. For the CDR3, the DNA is TGTGCCAGCAGCGTAGGTCCGGGTAAGAATGGTGAAGCTTTCTTT. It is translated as CASSVGPGKNGEAFF.

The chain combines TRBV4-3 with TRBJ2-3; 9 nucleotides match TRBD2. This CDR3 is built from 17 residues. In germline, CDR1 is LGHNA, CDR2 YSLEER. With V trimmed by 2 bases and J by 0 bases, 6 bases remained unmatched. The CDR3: CASSQRRLAASTDTQYF. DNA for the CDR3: TGCGCCAGCAGCCAAAGAAGACTAGCGGCTAGCACAGATACGCAGTATTTT.